The 29 T cell receptor beta chains below come from one sample, sequenced in a study of T cell repertoires in ileal Crohn's disease. The time point: inflamed ileum from the surgical specimen. Profiling relied on immunoSEQ multiplex PCR, and the TCRdb table lists in-frame clones only, not all of them. Here the sample spans 13,000 to 15,000 clones, approximately 79% being singletons. The sequencing input was ileal tissue. The source is an adult with Crohn's disease.

CDR3: CASSLLPGDNSPLHF. CDR3 DNA sequence: TGCGCCAGCAGCCTCCTCCCAGGGGATAATTCACCCCTCCACTTT. This chain links TRBV5-1 with TRBJ1-6; a weak D match, TRBD1 (6 bases). There are 15 residues in the CDR3. Germline values: CDR1 SGHRS, CDR2 YFSETQ. V was clipped by 4 bases and J by 5 bases, with 13 bases between them.

V is TRBV7-8 and J is TRBJ1-4, with 7 bases aligning to TRBD1. V shed 5 bases and J 0 bases; nucleotides not matched to a gene: 6. The germline V gene encodes CDR1 SGHVS and CDR2 FQNEAQ. The CDR3 is 16 amino acids. The CDR3 reads CASSPGQVATNEKLFF. Here the CDR3 DNA reads TGTGCCAGCAGCCCAGGACAGGTGGCAACTAATGAAAAACTGTTTTTT.

V gene TRBV7-8 combines with J gene TRBJ2-5; maybe TRBD1 (5 bases). Germline values: CDR1 SGHVS, CDR2 FQNEAQ. The CDR3 contains 14 residues. Trimming cost V 5 bases and J 5 bases, with 15 bases left between them. The CDR3 here is CASSPMGPGETQYF. The CDR3 DNA sequence: TGTGCCAGCAGCCCCATGGGGCCTGGGGAGACCCAGTACTTC.

V gene TRBV2 combines with J gene TRBJ1-1; 7 bases map to TRBD1. J was trimmed by 0 bases and V by 6 bases; bases with no gene match: 4. Germline loops: CDR1 SNHLY, CDR2 FYNNEI. This CDR3 comprises 14 residues. In nucleotides, the CDR3 is TGTGCCAGCAGCTTGGGACAGATGAACACTGAAGCTTTCTTT. Its translation: CASSLGQMNTEAFF. Together with reference TRBV2 and TRBJ1-1, the CDR3 gives the full variable domain: EPEVTQTPSHQVTQMGQEVILRCVPISNHLYFYWYRQILGQKVEFLVSFYNNEISEKSEIFDDQFSVERPDGSNFTLKIRSTKLEDSAMYFCASSLGQMNTEAFFGQGTRLTVV.

CDR3 bases: TGCAGCGCAGGGACACAAGCCTACGAGCAGTACTTC. Residues: CSAGTQAYEQYF. The chain couples TRBV29-1 to TRBJ2-7, with D tentatively TRBD1 (6 bases). V was cut by 7 bases and J by 2 bases, with 12 bases left in between. Germline values: CDR1 SQVTM, CDR2 ANQGSEA. There are 12 residues in the CDR3.

The genes are TRBV27 and TRBJ1-1, with TRBD1 as a possible D gene (5 bases). This CDR3 has 15 amino acids. Trimming left V 5 bases short and J 0 bases short, with 13 bases between. Germline V CDR1 and CDR2: MNHEY, SMNVEV (reference sequence). The CDR3 DNA follows: TGTGCCAGCAGTCCCAGGGTTCGGGTGAACACTGAAGCTTTCTTT. Protein: CASSPRVRVNTEAFF.

The chain is built from TRBV7-8 and TRBJ1-1; TRBD1 matches 9 bases. After removal of 5 bases from V and 10 bases from J, the junction contained 11 bases not matched to a gene. CDR3 length equals 14 residues. Germline CDR1 SGHVS, CDR2 FQNEAQ. The CDR3 nucleotides read TGTGCCAGCAGCCCCCTACCCGGGACAGGGCCAGCTTTCTTT. Translated: CASSPLPGTGPAFF.

The chain links TRBV11-3 to TRBJ1-2; no reliable D call. This CDR3 has 15 residues. CDR1 is SGHNT and CDR2 is YENEEA in the germline V gene. V was shortened by 0 bases and J by 4 bases, with 12 bases between the two germline ends. CDR3 amino acids: CASSLEGRGSYGYTF. CDR3 DNA: TGTGCCAGCAGCTTAGAAGGTCGCGGTTCCTATGGCTACACCTTC.

V is TRBV9 and J is TRBJ1-5; 8 bases fit TRBD1. Germline values: CDR1 SGDLS, CDR2 YYNGEE. The CDR3 runs 14 residues. J lost 4 bases, V lost 3 bases, and 3 bases had no gene match. This CDR3 reads CASSAGTGNQPQHF. DNA of the CDR3: TGTGCCAGCAGCGCCGGGACAGGAAATCAGCCCCAGCATTTT.

Details on this clone: The same CDR3 also results from other DNA sequences found in this sample. V gene TRBV7-9 combines with J gene TRBJ1-1, with D uncertain. V lost 2 bases and J 3 bases, leaving 4 bases between the germline ends. Germline V gene sequence: CDR1 SEHNR, CDR2 FQNEAQ (reference sequence). The CDR3 length is 12 residues. In DNA form, the CDR3 reads TGTGCCAGCAGCTTAAGCGACACTGAAGCTTTCTTT. Protein product: CASSLSDTEAFF.

This clone occurred a few times. The genes are TRBV6-6 and TRBJ1-1; the D gene is possibly TRBD1 (5 bases). The V and J ends lost 0 bases and 6 bases respectively, with 11 bases between them. Germline V CDR1 and CDR2: MNHNY, SVGAGI (reference sequence). The CDR3 is 14 residues long. The CDR3 DNA reads as TGTGCCAGCAGTTACTCTAATGGGGGGTCTGAAGCTTTCTTT. Its protein product is CASSYSNGGSEAFF.

This sequence joins TRBV7-2 and TRBJ2-7; D gene uncertain. With 5 bases removed from V and 6 bases from J, the gap between germline ends came to 11 bases. The CDR3 is made up of 12 amino acids. Germline assignment: CDR1 SGHTA and CDR2 FQGNSA. The CDR3 coding sequence is TGTGCCAGCAGCCCGGACGCCGGCGAGCAGTACTTC. Amino acids: CASSPDAGEQYF.

This chain uses TRBV6-6 with TRBJ1-2; D is uncertain. V shed 5 bases and J shed 12 bases, with 16 bases lying between them. The CDR3 runs to 12 residues. CDR1 and CDR2 from the germline V gene are MNHNY and SVGAGI (reference sequence). For the CDR3, the DNA is TGTGCCAGCAGTCCCTTCAAAATCGCGGACACCTTC. Translation gives CASSPFKIADTF.

This chain's CDR3 is CASSEAERGRTDTQYF. CDR3 nucleotides: TGTGCCAGCAGTGAAGCTGAGCGGGGGCGCACAGATACGCAGTATTTT. The chain has TRBV2 and TRBJ2-3, with 8 bases matching TRBD2. The V gene's germline CDR1 is SNHLY and CDR2 FYNNEI. V shed 0 bases, J shed 1 base, and the junction held 3 bases outside the gene matches. CDR3 length equals 16 residues. The entire variable domain, with the rest obtained from reference TRBV2 and TRBJ2-3, is as follows: EPEVTQTPSHQVTQMGQEVILRCVPISNHLYFYWYRQILGQKVEFLVSFYNNEISEKSEIFDDQFSVERPDGSNFTLKIRSTKLEDSAMYFCASSEAERGRTDTQYFGPGTRLTVL.

On this clone itself: The same CDR3 also results from other DNA sequences found in this sample. V is TRBV5-1 and J is TRBJ2-7; 11 nucleotides match TRBD1. V lost 0 bases and J lost 3; bases outside the gene matches: 2. The CDR3 is 15 residues long. Germline V gene sequence: CDR1 SGHRS, CDR2 YFSETQ. CDR3: CASSLGGTGGYEQYF. CDR3 bases: TGCGCCAGCAGCTTGGGCGGGACAGGGGGCTACGAGCAGTACTTC.

The chain employs TRBV9 and TRBJ1-4; no clear D. This CDR3 is built from 13 residues. Germline CDR1 is SGDLS and CDR2 is YYNGEE. V lost 8 bases to trimming and J lost 4 bases, with 12 bases between them. The CDR3 loop is CASTSGFNEKLFF. CDR3 nucleotide sequence: TGTGCCAGTACCAGCGGGTTTAATGAAAAACTGTTTTTT.

The J gene is TRBJ2-3, the V gene TRBV7-9; the match to TRBD2 covers 7 bases. Trimming cost V 4 bases and J 0 bases; bases outside gene matches: 4. CDR3 length: 15 amino acids. CDR1 is SEHNR, CDR2 FQNEAQ, per germline (reference sequence). CDR3 sequence: CASSSPLASTDTQYF. CDR3 sequence (DNA): TGTGCCAGCAGCTCCCCACTAGCGAGCACAGATACGCAGTATTTT.

A few counts support this clone. The rearrangement joins TRBV9 to TRBJ2-5, with 7 bases identical to TRBD1. This CDR3 spans 17 amino acids. Germline V gene sequence: CDR1 SGDLS, CDR2 YYNGEE. V dropped 0 bases and J dropped 5; count of bases not matched to a gene: 13. The CDR3 reads CASSVETGALGLETQYF. In DNA form, the CDR3 reads TGTGCCAGCAGCGTAGAAACAGGGGCCCTGGGATTGGAGACCCAGTACTTC.

This CDR3 reads CASRTGKRNTIYF. CDR3 DNA: TGTGCCAGCAGGACAGGGAAGCGAAACACCATATATTTT. The chain joins TRBV6-1 to TRBJ1-3; 7 bases line up with TRBD1. The CDR3 is 13 amino acids. V lost 6 bases, J lost 5 bases, and 4 bases stayed unmatched. Germline V gene data show CDR1 as MNHNS and CDR2 as SASEGT.

This clone appeared a few times. The CDR3 DNA is TGTGCCTGGAGTATCAGTACAGATACGCAGTATTTT. Translating it yields CAWSISTDTQYF. The chain combines TRBV30 with TRBJ2-3, with D unresolved. Per germline, CDR1 GTSNPN and CDR2 SVGIG (reference sequence). This CDR3 is 12 amino acids long. Trimming removed 2 bases from V and 3 bases from J, with 6 bases in between.

The chain carries TRBV7-6 and TRBJ2-1; 8 positions match TRBD2. This CDR3 comprises 14 residues. Per germline, CDR1 SGHVS and CDR2 FNYEAQ. With 5 bases clipped from V and 10 bases from J, the junction kept 10 bases outside the gene matches. CDR3: CASSPPGGAEEQFF. The CDR3 nucleotides are TGTGCCAGCAGCCCCCCCGGGGGGGCGGAAGAGCAGTTCTTC.

V usage is TRBV27 and J usage is TRBJ1-5, with 7 bases identical to TRBD1. The CDR3 contains 15 residues. The ends lost 6 bases at V and 0 bases at J; junction bases unmatched: 5. Germline V gene data show CDR1 as MNHEY and CDR2 as SMNVEV (reference sequence). Here the CDR3 DNA reads TGTGCCAGCAGAGGGACAGTTTATAGCAATCAGCCCCAGCATTTT. Its protein product is CASRGTVYSNQPQHF.

Only one count was recorded for this clone. The chain employs TRBV27 and TRBJ1-6, with D perhaps matching TRBD1 (5 bases). Trimming removed 7 bases at V and 7 bases at J, with 11 bases between. This CDR3 has 13 amino acids. Per the germline V gene, CDR1 is MNHEY and CDR2 is SMNVEV (reference sequence). The CDR3: CASTPGWNSPLHF. The CDR3, as DNA: TGTGCCAGCACTCCAGGGTGGAATTCACCCCTCCACTTT.

This rearrangement joins TRBV19 to TRBJ1-5, with TRBD1 matching 7 bases. CDR3 length equals 13 residues. Looked up from germline, CDR1 is LNHDA and CDR2 is SQIVND (reference sequence). After removal of 4 bases from V and 6 bases from J, the junction contained 3 bases not matched to a gene. The CDR3 bases are TGTGCCAGTAGTACGAACAGGGGTCAGCCCCAGCATTTT. Its protein product is CASSTNRGQPQHF.

The chain carries TRBV18 and TRBJ1-2; D not certain. Trimming took off 2 bases at V and 1 base at J, with 8 bases between the two ends. Per germline, CDR1 KGHSH and CDR2 LQKENI. This CDR3 is built from 14 residues. The chain's CDR3 is CASSPETDNYGYTF. CDR3 sequence (DNA): TGTGCCAGCTCACCAGAAACCGATAACTATGGCTACACCTTC.

The rearrangement uses TRBV4-1 and TRBJ1-3, with D possibly TRBD1 on 6 matching bases. The V and J ends lost 0 bases and 4 bases respectively, with 16 bases between them. The V gene's germline CDR1 is MGHRA and CDR2 YSYEKL. The CDR3 has 17 residues. The CDR3 is CASSQDQTTGRGNTIYF. The CDR3 DNA reads as TGCGCCAGCAGCCAAGATCAAACAACAGGGAGAGGAAACACCATATATTTT.

The chain has TRBV6-1 and TRBJ2-7; 11 bases align to TRBD1. CDR1 is MNHNS and CDR2 is SASEGT in the germline V gene. V trimming: 6 bases; J trimming: 6 bases; junction bases outside the gene matches: 10. This CDR3 is 15 amino acids long. Here the CDR3 reads CASRIPGQGGGEQYF. The CDR3 DNA is TGTGCCAGCAGGATCCCGGGACAGGGGGGGGGCGAGCAGTACTTC.

This clone has only one observation. This chain uses TRBV5-1 with TRBJ1-1; D might be TRBD1 (6 bases). CDR1 and CDR2 (germline): SGHRS, YFSETQ. V lost 5 bases, J lost 4 bases, and 18 bases lay in between. CDR3 size: 15 residues. CDR3 in DNA: TGCGCCAGCAGGGGTCAGGGGATCGTGGGCACTGAAGCTTTCTTT. Protein sequence: CASRGQGIVGTEAFF. The full variable domain, completed using reference TRBV5-1 and TRBJ1-1, is KAGVTQTPRYLIKTRGQQVTLSCSPISGHRSVSWYQQTPGQGLQFLFEYFSETQRNKGNFPGRFSGRQFSNSRSEMNVSTLELGDSALYLCASRGQGIVGTEAFFGQGTRLTVV.

V and J are TRBV21-1 and TRBJ1-2; the listed D gene, TRBD1, was not tested against the DNA. TRBV21-1 represents a pseudogene. The CDR3 extends over 16 amino acids. The CDR3 nucleotides are TGTGCCAGCAGCAAAGCGCGGACAGGGGCGGGCTATGGCTACACCTTC. This codes for CASSKARTGAGYGYTF.